These T cell receptor beta chains were read from a single sample in a study of preoperative IRX-2 immunotherapy in early breast cancer. The repertoire was sequenced with immunoSEQ multiplex PCR; TCRdb's copy has only in-frame clones and lacks some. The sample gives 25,000 to 30,000 clones, over 75% of which show up once; 3.2% is in the top ten. Sample collection occurred from a patient treated with IRX-2 immunotherapy. Receptors were obtained from a human donor with breast cancer. CDR3s include the opening cysteine and the closing phenylalanine or tryptophan. The D gene is left open where the match is weak. Not every row has a clone size; where given, it reads once, few, many or a size class.

j_call v_call d_call clone_size cdr3_nt cdr3_aa
TRBJ2-6 TRBV11-3 TRBD1 NA TGTGCCAGCAGCTTGACAGGGGGGATGTCTGGGGCCAACGTCCTGACTTTC CASSLTGGMSGANVLTF
TRBJ2-3 TRBV7-7 TRBD2 NA TGTGCCAGCAGCTTAACCCCGGCTAGCGGGGGAGGGCGAACAGATACGCAGTATTTT CASSLTPASGGGRTDTQYF
TRBJ2-5 TRBV7-1 TRBD1 NA TGTGCCAGCAGCTCAGGGACAGGGGAGACCCAGTACTTC CASSSGTGETQYF
TRBJ2-3 TRBV6-8 NA NA TGTGCCATCAGTGGTAACAGCCCGGGAGATACGCAGTATTTT CAISGNSPGDTQYF
TRBJ2-2 TRBV6-8 NA few TGTGCCAGCAACCTGGGGGCCACCGGGGAGCTGTTTTTT CASNLGATGELFF
TRBJ2-2 TRBV7-1 TRBD2 NA TGTGCCAGCAGCCTGGAACTAGCGGCGAACACCGGGGAGCTGTTTTTT CASSLELAANTGELFF
TRBJ2-6 TRBV7-6 NA few TGTGCCAGCAGCTGGGCGGTGGGGAACCATGGGGCCAACGTCCTGACTTTC CASSWAVGNHGANVLTF
TRBJ1-6 TRBV11-3 NA few TGTGCCAGCAGCCCCCGGACGAAAATAGCACCCCTCCACTTT CASSPRTKIAPLHF
TRBJ2-7 TRBV6-8 NA NA TGTGCCAGCAGTTACTTCGGAACCTACGAGCAGTACTTC CASSYFGTYEQYF
TRBJ2-5 TRBV5-1 NA NA TGCGCCAGCAGCTTGGATCTGGTCGGGGAGACCCAGTACTTC CASSLDLVGETQYF
TRBJ1-6 TRBV6-8 NA NA TGTGCCAGCAGTTACTCGAAAGGACATCTGACCTATTCACCCCTCCACTTT CASSYSKGHLTYSPLHF
TRBJ2-5 TRBV6-8 NA NA TGTGCCAGCAGTTACTCGGCGGATTGGTGGGAGACCCAGTACTTC CASSYSADWWETQYF
TRBJ2-5 TRBV11-3 TRBD2 NA TGTGCCAGCAGCTTAGTTGACGGGGGGACAGAGACCCAGTACTTC CASSLVDGGTETQYF
TRBJ2-7 TRBV15 NA once TGTGCCACCAGCAGAGATCTGTATCGCTACGAGCAGTACTTC CATSRDLYRYEQYF
TRBJ2-4 TRBV6-8 NA NA TGTGCCAGCAGCCCCCACCCAGGGGGAGGGAAGGGCGCTCGGATTCAGTACTTC CASSPHPGGGKGARIQYF
TRBJ1-2 TRBV1 NA NA TGCGCCAGCAGCCACATCTCGGGACAGGGGGTCGAGGGCTACACCTTC CASSHISGQGVEGYTF
TRBJ2-7 TRBV7-4 TRBD1 NA TGTGCCAGCAGCATAGACAGGGGTGGGGAGCAGTACTTC CASSIDRGGEQYF
TRBJ1-2 TRBV6-8 TRBD1 NA TGTGCCAGCAGTGGACAGGGGATCGACGGCTACACCTTC CASSGQGIDGYTF
TRBJ2-7 TRBV11-3 TRBD2 once TGTGCCAGCAGCCCCGGGACTAGCGGATACGAGCAGTACTTC CASSPGTSGYEQYF
TRBJ2-1 TRBV6-8 NA few TGTGCCAGCAGTTACGGAATAAAGGGAGGAAATGAGCAGTTCTTC CASSYGIKGGNEQFF
TRBJ1-2 TRBV6-8 NA NA TGTGCCAGCAGTTACGCCCGGGACCGTGGCTACACCTTC CASSYARDRGYTF
TRBJ2-6 TRBV6-8 TRBD1 once TGTGCCAGCAGTTACTGGACAGGGGGTGGTGGGGCCAACGTCCTGACTTTC CASSYWTGGGGANVLTF
TRBJ2-7 TRBV5-1 TRBD1 NA TGCGCCAGCAGCTTGGGGTTTGACAGGGCCCACGAGCAGTACTTC CASSLGFDRAHEQYF
TRBJ1-5 TRBV6-8 TRBD1 NA TGTGCCATCAGAGGACAGGAGTATCAGCCCCAGCATTTT CAIRGQEYQPQHF
TRBJ2-1 TRBV11-3 NA few TGTGCCAGCAGCCCCGCCGCCGGGATCTACAATGAGCAGTTCTTC CASSPAAGIYNEQFF
TRBJ2-5 TRBV28 NA NA TGTGCCAGCCGTAAAGGGGGTGTTGAGACCCAGTACTTC CASRKGGVETQYF
TRBJ2-1 TRBV29-1 TRBD2 NA TGCAGCGTTGGGCGGGGGAACAATGAGCAGTTCTTC CSVGRGNNEQFF
TRBJ2-2 TRBV11-3 TRBD1 NA TGTGCCAGCAGCTTATCGGGGACAGGGAACACCGGGGAGCTGTTTTTT CASSLSGTGNTGELFF
TRBJ2-5 TRBV7-1 NA NA TGTGCCAGCAGCTTTTTTGGGACGGCATGGGTGTCAGAGACCCAGTACTTC CASSFFGTAWVSETQYF
TRBJ2-3 TRBV11-3 TRBD2 few TGTGCCAGCAGCCAGCCCCAGCGGGAATCGTGGGATACGCAGTATTTT CASSQPQRESWDTQYF
TRBJ1-3 TRBV11-3 NA once TGTGCCAGCAGCAAATCCCAGGGAGCTGGAAACACCATATATTTT CASSKSQGAGNTIYF
TRBJ1-6 TRBV19 NA NA TGTGCCAGTAGTGCGTCGAGCTCCTATAATTCACCCCTCCACTTT CASSASSSYNSPLHF
TRBJ1-1 TRBV11-3 NA NA TGTGCCAGCAGCTCCCTGGACTCCGGCACTGAAGCTTTCTTT CASSSLDSGTEAFF
TRBJ2-2 TRBV5-1 TRBD2 NA TGCGCCAGCAGCGGACTAGCGGGAGGAACCGGGGAGCTGTTTTTT CASSGLAGGTGELFF
TRBJ1-6 TRBV5-1 NA NA TGCGCCAGCGGGGCCCTAGCTGGGGCGAGAAATTCACCCCTCCACTTT CASGALAGARNSPLHF
TRBJ2-1 TRBV6-8 NA NA TGTGCCATCAGTGGTACGAAGGGTACCTACAATGAGCAGTTCTTC CAISGTKGTYNEQFF
TRBJ2-1 TRBV18 NA NA TGTGCCAGCTCCCAAGGCCCCATAAGCTCCTACAATGAGCAGTTCTTC CASSQGPISSYNEQFF
TRBJ2-7 TRBV6-8 NA NA TGTGCCAGCAGTTACGTGGCGGCAGGGGTAGACGAGCAGTACTTC CASSYVAAGVDEQYF